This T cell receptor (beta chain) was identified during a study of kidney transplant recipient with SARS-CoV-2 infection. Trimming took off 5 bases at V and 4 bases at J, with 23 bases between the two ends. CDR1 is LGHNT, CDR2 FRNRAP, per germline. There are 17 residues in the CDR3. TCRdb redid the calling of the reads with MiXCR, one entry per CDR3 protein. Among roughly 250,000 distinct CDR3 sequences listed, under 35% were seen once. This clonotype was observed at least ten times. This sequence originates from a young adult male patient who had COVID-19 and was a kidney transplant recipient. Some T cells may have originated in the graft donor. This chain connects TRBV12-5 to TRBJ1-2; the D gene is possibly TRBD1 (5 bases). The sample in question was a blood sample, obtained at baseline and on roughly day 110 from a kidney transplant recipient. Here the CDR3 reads CASGEPDLQGKTYGYTF. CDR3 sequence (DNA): TGTGCTAGTGGTGAGCCTGATTTGCAGGGAAAGACCTATGGCTACACCTTC.